The present T cell receptor beta chain was sequenced within a study of T cells in women clearing cervical HPV infection. Study summary: HLA type stays a possible confounder, typing being limited.

Notes on this clone: The read halts 3 residues ahead of the CDR3 end, with the missing end drawn from the germline J gene.

V lost 5 bases, J lost 3 bases, and 14 bases lay in between. Germline CDR1 and CDR2: WSHSY and SAAADI. The CDR3 has 14 residues. Here immunoSEQ multiplex PCR was the method, and the copy in TCRdb shows in-frame clones only, minus some. This sample carries tens of thousands of clones, with about 7% going to the ten biggest clones. The TCR was taken from a woman aged 18 to 75 with a cervical HPV16 infection that either progressed to CIN3+ or cleared (not recorded which). Specimen: blood buffy coat. The J gene is TRBJ2-7, the V gene TRBV10-2; D call uncertain. The sequenced CDR3 bases are TGCGCCAGCAGTTCCGATATCTCGGGCTACGAG. Translated: CASSSDISGYE. The full CDR3 sequence reads CASSSDISGYEQYF.